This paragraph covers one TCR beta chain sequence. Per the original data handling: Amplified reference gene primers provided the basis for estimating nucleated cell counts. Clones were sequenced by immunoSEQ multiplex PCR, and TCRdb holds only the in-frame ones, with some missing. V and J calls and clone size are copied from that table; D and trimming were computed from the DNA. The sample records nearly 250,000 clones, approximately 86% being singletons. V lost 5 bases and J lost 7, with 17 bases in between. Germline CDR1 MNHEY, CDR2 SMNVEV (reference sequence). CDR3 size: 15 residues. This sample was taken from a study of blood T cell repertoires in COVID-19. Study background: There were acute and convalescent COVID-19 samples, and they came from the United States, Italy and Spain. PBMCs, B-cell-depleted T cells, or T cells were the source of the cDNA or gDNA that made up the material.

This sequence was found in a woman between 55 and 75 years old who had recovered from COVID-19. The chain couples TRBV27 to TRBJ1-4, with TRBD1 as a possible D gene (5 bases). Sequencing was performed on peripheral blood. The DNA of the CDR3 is TGTGCCAGCAGTACCCTGGGGCCCGCAGCTGAAAAACTGTTTTTT. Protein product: CASSTLGPAAEKLFF.